A few counts support the clone carrying this TCR beta chain. The data are from a study of technical replicates of blood from several donors. The data were produced by immunoSEQ multiplex PCR, yet TCRdb's version contains in-frame clones alone and is incomplete. The sample yields about 15,000 clones, about four fifths seen once. Trimming at V came to 6 bases and at J to 5 bases, leaving 5 bases not matched to a gene. Germline V gene sequence: CDR1 SGHRS, CDR2 YFSETQ. This CDR3 spans 14 amino acids. The V and J genes are TRBV5-1 and TRBJ2-1; 10 bases align to TRBD1. Sample: PBMCs. The TCR comes from a human donor in good health. Some clones in this sample may be carry-over from other donors' samples. CDR3: CASTPTGGHNEQFF. CDR3 nucleotides: TGCGCCAGCACCCCGACAGGGGGCCACAATGAGCAGTTCTTC. Based on the CDR3 plus reference TRBV5-1 and TRBJ2-1, the full variable domain is KAGVTQTPRYLIKTRGQQVTLSCSPISGHRSVSWYQQTPGQGLQFLFEYFSETQRNKGNFPGRFSGRQFSNSRSEMNVSTLELGDSALYLCASTPTGGHNEQFFGPGTRLTVL.